The text below deals with one T cell receptor (beta chain). This record comes from a study of cytomegalovirus exposure and HLA in healthy donors. Study-level information: Most donors, 81% of 398 genotyped, fell in the Caucasian-associated ancestry cluster.

PCR employed 60 Vbeta and 13 Jbeta primers. The method was immunoSEQ multiplex PCR; TCRdb's version includes in-frame clones alone and lacks a portion of them. Counted here are over 50,000 clones, 75% to 85% occurring once; the ten biggest clones make up roughly 47%. Trimming stripped 3 bases from V and 1 base from J, with 6 bases between. Germline V gene sequence: CDR1 SGHTA, CDR2 FQGTGA. CDR3 size: 13 residues. The chain has TRBV7-3 and TRBJ1-1, with D tentatively TRBD1 (5 bases). The specimen sequenced was PBMCs. The sequence derives from a man in his fifties or sixties in good health and CMV-seropositive. The CDR3 is CASSLTENTEAFF. The CDR3 nucleotides are TGTGCCAGCAGCTTGACAGAGAACACTGAAGCTTTCTTT.